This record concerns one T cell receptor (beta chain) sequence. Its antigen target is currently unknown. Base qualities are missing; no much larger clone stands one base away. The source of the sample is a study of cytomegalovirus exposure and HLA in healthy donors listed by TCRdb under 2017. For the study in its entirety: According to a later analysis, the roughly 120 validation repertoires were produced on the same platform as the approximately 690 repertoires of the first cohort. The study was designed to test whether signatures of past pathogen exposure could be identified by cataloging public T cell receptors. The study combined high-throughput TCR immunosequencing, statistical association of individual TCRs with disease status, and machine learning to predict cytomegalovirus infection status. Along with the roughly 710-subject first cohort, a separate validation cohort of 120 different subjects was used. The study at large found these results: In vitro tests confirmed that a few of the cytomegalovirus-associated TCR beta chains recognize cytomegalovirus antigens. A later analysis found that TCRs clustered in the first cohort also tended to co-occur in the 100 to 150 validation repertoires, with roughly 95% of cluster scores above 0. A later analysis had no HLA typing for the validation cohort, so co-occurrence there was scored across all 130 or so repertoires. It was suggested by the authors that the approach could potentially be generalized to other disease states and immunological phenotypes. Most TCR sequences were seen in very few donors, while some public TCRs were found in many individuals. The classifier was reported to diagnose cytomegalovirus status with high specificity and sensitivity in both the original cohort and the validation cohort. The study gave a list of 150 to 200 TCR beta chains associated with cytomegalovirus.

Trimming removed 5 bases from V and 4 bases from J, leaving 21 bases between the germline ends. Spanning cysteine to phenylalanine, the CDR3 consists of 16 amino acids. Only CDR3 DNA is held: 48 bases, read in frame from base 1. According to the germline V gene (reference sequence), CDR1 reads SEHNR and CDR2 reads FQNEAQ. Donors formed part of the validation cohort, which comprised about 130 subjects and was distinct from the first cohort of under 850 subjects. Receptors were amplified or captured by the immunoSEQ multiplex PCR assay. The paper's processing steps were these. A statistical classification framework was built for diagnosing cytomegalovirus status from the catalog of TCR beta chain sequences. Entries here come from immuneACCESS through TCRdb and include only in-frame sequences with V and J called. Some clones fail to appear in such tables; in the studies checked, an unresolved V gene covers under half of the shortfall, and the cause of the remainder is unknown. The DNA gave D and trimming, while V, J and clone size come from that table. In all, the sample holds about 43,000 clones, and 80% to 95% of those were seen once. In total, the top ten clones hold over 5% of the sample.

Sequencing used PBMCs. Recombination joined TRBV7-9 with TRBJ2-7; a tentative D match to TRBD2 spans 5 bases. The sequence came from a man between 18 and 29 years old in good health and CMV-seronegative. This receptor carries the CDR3 CASSGEILGNEYEQYF. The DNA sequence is TGTGCCAGCAGCGGGGAGATCCTAGGTAACGAGTACGAGCAGTACTTC.